This T cell receptor (beta chain) was recorded in a study of identical twins. Study observations and caveats: Carriage of fewer insertions was seen in abundant cord blood beta clonotypes, whereas memory repertoires showed none.

A single record per CDR3 protein comes from TCRdb applying MiXCR to the 5' RACE reads. The sample carries hundreds of thousands of distinct CDR3 sequences, 8.6% recorded once. About this clonotype: The antigen remains undetermined.

CDR3 length equals 14 residues. Losses at the gene ends were 9 bases for V and 1 base for J; bases not matched to a gene: 4. CDR1 and CDR2 (germline): LGHNA, YNFKEQ. These data were likewise used in another study, on yellow fever vaccine responses in identical twins.

The sequence was collected from a woman under 30 in good health. The sequenced sample consisted of PBMCs. This chain connects TRBV4-2 to TRBJ2-7, with 12 bases identical to TRBD2. The CDR3 DNA is TGTGCCAGAAGGACTAGCGGGGTGTCCTACGAGCAGTACTTC. It translates to CARRTSGVSYEQYF.